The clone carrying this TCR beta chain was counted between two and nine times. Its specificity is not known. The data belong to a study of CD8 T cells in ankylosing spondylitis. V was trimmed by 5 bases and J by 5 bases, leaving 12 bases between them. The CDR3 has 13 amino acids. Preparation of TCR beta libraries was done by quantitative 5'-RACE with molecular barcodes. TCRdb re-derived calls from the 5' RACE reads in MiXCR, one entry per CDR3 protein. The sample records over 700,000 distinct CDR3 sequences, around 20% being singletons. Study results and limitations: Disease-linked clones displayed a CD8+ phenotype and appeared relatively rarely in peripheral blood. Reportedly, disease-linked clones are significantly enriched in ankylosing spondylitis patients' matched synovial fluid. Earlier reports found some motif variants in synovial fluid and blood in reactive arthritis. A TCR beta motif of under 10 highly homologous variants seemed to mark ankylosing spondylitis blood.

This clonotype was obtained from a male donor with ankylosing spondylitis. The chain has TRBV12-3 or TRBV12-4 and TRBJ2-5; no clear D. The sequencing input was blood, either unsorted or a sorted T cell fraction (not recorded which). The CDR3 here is CASSILGRETQYF. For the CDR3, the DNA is TGTGCCAGCAGTATATTAGGAAGGGAGACCCAGTACTTC.